This TCR beta chain derives from a study of early T cells in non-severe SARS-CoV-2 infection. For the study at large: Sequencing of unsorted whole blood was done on bulk RNA, leaving chains unpaired. Study-level results: Matches to VDJdb favored anti-spike CD8 responses and missed private and CD4 specificities.

Individual cDNA molecules received unique molecular identifiers during library preparation. MiXCR was run by TCRdb on the 5' RACE reads, yielding one entry per CDR3 protein. The sample holds about 29,000 distinct CDR3 sequences, about 4.5% seen once. This clonotype was counted ten times or more. Its antigen is still unknown. This clonotype was obtained from an adult who was a healthcare worker with PCR-confirmed SARS-CoV-2 infection or an uninfected control (not recorded which). Sequencing was carried out using whole blood.

As DNA, the CDR3 is TGTGCCAGCAGCTCATGGAAGGGTGCAACTAATGAAAAACTGTTTTTT. Translated: CASSSWKGATNEKLFF. V and J are TRBV7-9 and TRBJ1-4, with D uncertain. Germline V lookup: CDR1 SEHNR, CDR2 FQNEAQ (reference sequence). V gave up 4 bases and J gave up 0 bases, with 12 bases separating them. CDR3 length: 16 residues.